A selection of T cell receptor beta chains follows, all from one sample in a study of CD8 T cells in ankylosing spondylitis. TCRdb re-derived calls from the 5' RACE reads in MiXCR, one entry per CDR3 protein. The repertoire holds fewer than 200,000 distinct CDR3 sequences, roughly 18% seen once, with around 4.1% in the top ten. Material: blood, either unsorted or a sorted T cell fraction (not recorded which). Receptors originate from a male donor aged 5-30 years with ankylosing spondylitis or in good health (not recorded which). Each CDR3 is given with its conserved first and last residue. D genes are given only for firm matches. Clone size is stated in some rows and not others, as once, few, many or a class when expanded.

V gene	J gene	D gene	clone size	CDR3 DNA	CDR3 protein
TRBV7-3	TRBJ2-1	-	-	TGTGCCAGCAGGGAACAGCCTAACAATGAGCAGTTCTTC	CASREQPNNEQFF
TRBV5-5	TRBJ2-3	TRBD2	many	TGTGCCAGCAGCCTCCGGAGCGGGAGGGCGGATACGCAGTATTTT	CASSLRSGRADTQYF
TRBV7-6	TRBJ2-2	-	many	TGTGCCAGCAGCTTAGCGTCGGGGACCGGGGAGCTGTTTTTT	CASSLASGTGELFF
TRBV6-2/TRBV6-3	TRBJ2-1	TRBD2	many	TGTGCCAGCAGTTATCCCTCGGGGGGACTGGGTAGGGCCTACAATGAGCAGTTCTTC	CASSYPSGGLGRAYNEQFF
TRBV3-1	TRBJ2-5	-	many	TGTGCCAGCAGCCCGAGACAGGCACCCAAAGAGACCCAGTACTTC	CASSPRQAPKETQYF
TRBV7-2	TRBJ2-2	-	few	TGTGCCAGCAGCGAACAGTCGAACACCGGGGAGCTGTTTTTT	CASSEQSNTGELFF
TRBV15	TRBJ2-1	-	many	TGTGCCACGAGCCAGGGGAATGAGCAGTTCTTC	CATSQGNEQFF
TRBV10-3	TRBJ2-6	TRBD1	many	TGTGCCATCAGTGGACAGGGGGCGCTGGGGGACTCTGGGGCCAACGTCCTGACTTTC	CAISGQGALGDSGANVLTF
TRBV24-1	TRBJ2-1	TRBD2	many	TGTGCCACCAGTGACTTCACGGGGGGGACGTGGTCCTACAATGAGCAGTTCTTC	CATSDFTGGTWSYNEQFF
TRBV5-1	TRBJ2-6	TRBD2	many	TGCGCCAGCAGCTTGAGTGTAATGATTAGCGGGAGTTCTGGGGCCAACGTCCTGACTTTC	CASSLSVMISGSSGANVLTF
TRBV7-2	TRBJ2-7	TRBD1	many	TGTGCCAGTACAAGGGGGCGGGCCGACTACGAGCAGTACTTC	CASTRGRADYEQYF
TRBV5-1	TRBJ1-2	TRBD1	few	TGCGCCAGCAGCTTGTCTCCGACAGGGTCAGTCGGGGCGGCGAACTATGGCTACACCTTC	CASSLSPTGSVGAANYGYTF
TRBV2	TRBJ2-4	-	-	TGTGCCAGCAGTGGGTCAGCACGGTTTTCAGCCAAAAACATTCAGTACTTC	CASSGSARFSAKNIQYF
TRBV4-3	TRBJ2-1	-	many	TGCGCCAGCAGCCAATACTCCAATGAGCAGTTCTTC	CASSQYSNEQFF
TRBV20-1	TRBJ2-5	TRBD2	many	TGCAGTGCTAGAACAACTAGCGGGAGGGCCAGGGAGACCCAGTACTTC	CSARTTSGRARETQYF
TRBV5-5	TRBJ1-5	-	many	TGTGCCAGCAGCTTGGAATCTTTCGGGGGCTTCAGCAATCAGCCCCAGCATTTT	CASSLESFGGFSNQPQHF
TRBV11-2	TRBJ1-1	-	-	TGTGCCAGCAGCTCCGGGGGAGGTGTCACTGAAGCTTTCTTT	CASSSGGGVTEAFF
TRBV5-5	TRBJ1-3	-	-	TGTGCCAGCAGCTCCTACCAGGGTTCCGCATACACCATATATTTT	CASSSYQGSAYTIYF
TRBV24-1	TRBJ2-6	-	many	TGTGCCACCGGAGGCAGGTCTGGGGCCAACGTCCTGACTTTC	CATGGRSGANVLTF
TRBV12-3/TRBV12-4	TRBJ1-1	-	-	TGTGCCAGCAGTTTACGCCGGGGGCCTGAAGCTTTCTTT	CASSLRRGPEAFF
TRBV24-1	TRBJ1-5	-	many	TGTGCCGCTTCTTCAGGGATTTTCAATCAGCCCCAGCATTTT	CAASSGIFNQPQHF
TRBV3-1	TRBJ1-4	-	-	TGTGCCAGCAGCCGGACAGCAGCAACTAATGAAAAACTGTTTTTT	CASSRTAATNEKLFF
TRBV27	TRBJ2-7	-	many	TGTGCCAGCAGTTTACAAGCGTTTGGGTCCCAATACGAGCAGTACTTC	CASSLQAFGSQYEQYF
TRBV5-1	TRBJ2-5	TRBD1	many	TGCGCCAGCAGCTGGACAGGGGGCGTACAAGAGACCCAGTACTTC	CASSWTGGVQETQYF
TRBV5-1	TRBJ2-1	TRBD2	many	TGCGCCAGCAGCTGGAGCGGGAGGAATGGGAATGAGCAGTTCTTC	CASSWSGRNGNEQFF
TRBV28	TRBJ2-5	-	-	TGTGCCAGCAGTTTATCGGCGCAGGGTCCGGACCAAGAGACCCAGTACTTC	CASSLSAQGPDQETQYF